The clone carrying this T cell receptor (beta chain) was seen only once. The target antigen is unknown. The CDR3 sequence is 13 residues long. J lost 3 bases, V lost 6 bases, and 4 bases had no gene match. Germline V CDR1 and CDR2: LNHNV, YYDKDF (reference sequence). This record comes from a study of neoadjuvant anti-PD-1 for oral cavity cancer. Study conclusions and caveats: Only a few patients per response group were TCR-analyzed; validation needed.

Some clones are missing from TCRdb's copy, which holds only in-frame ones; the method was immunoSEQ multiplex PCR. The repertoire holds 55,000 to 75,000 clones, with 79% as singletons. The receptor was derived from a person aged 35-80 years with oral cavity squamous cell carcinoma. The sample was PBMCs, taken before nivolumab (anti-PD-1) treatment. This rearrangement joins TRBV15 to TRBJ1-2, with 7 positions matching TRBD1. As DNA, the CDR3 is TGTGCCACCAGGCACAGGGGTGACTATGGCTACACCTTC. Translating gives CATRHRGDYGYTF.